The TCR beta chain under discussion was sequenced for a study of T-cell memory formation after mild COVID-19. Looking at the study overall: TCR clustering was largely donor specific. Study findings and constraints: Most CD4+ clones that shrank were in CM and EM, while CD8+ ones turned up in EMRA. Later expanders leaned CD4+, whereas clones that contracted between day 15 and 85 were balanced CD4/CD8.

This clonotype occurred many times. The antigen is undetermined. Germline assignment: CDR1 SGHTA and CDR2 FQGTGA. This CDR3 is 15 amino acids long. Between the trimmed V and J ends, which lost 2 bases and 0 bases, there was a span of 5 bases. Via MiXCR, TCRdb re-called the 5' RACE reads, giving one row per CDR3 protein. The data contain about 27,000 distinct CDR3 sequences, about 16% of them singletons. The rearrangement joins TRBV7-3 to TRBJ2-6; D not certain. The receptor comes from an adult who had mild COVID-19 (a few samples of this study predate the infection). Cell type and time point are not known. The sample was PBMCs or a T cell subset sorted from them (not recorded which). This CDR3 reads CASSLGVSGANVLTF. The CDR3 DNA is TGTGCCAGCAGCTTAGGTGTCTCTGGGGCCAACGTCCTGACTTTC.